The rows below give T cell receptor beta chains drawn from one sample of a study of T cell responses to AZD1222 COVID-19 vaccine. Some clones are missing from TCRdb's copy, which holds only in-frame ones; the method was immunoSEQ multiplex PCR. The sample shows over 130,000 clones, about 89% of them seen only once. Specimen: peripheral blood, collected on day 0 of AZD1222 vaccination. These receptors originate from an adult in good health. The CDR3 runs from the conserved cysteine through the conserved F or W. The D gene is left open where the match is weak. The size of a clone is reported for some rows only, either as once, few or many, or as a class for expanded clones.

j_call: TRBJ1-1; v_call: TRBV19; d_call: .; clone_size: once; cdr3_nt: TGTGCCAGTAGGATGCGAGGCTCGAACACTGAAGCTTTCTTT; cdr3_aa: CASRMRGSNTEAFF
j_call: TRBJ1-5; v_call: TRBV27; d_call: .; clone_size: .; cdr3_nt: TGTGCCAGCAGTCGTCCGGGTCGTAATCAGCCCCAGCATTTT; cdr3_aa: CASSRPGRNQPQHF
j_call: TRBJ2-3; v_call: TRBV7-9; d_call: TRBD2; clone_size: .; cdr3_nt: TGTGCCAGCAGCTTAGTTACTAGCGGCACAGATACGCAGTATTTT; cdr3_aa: CASSLVTSGTDTQYF
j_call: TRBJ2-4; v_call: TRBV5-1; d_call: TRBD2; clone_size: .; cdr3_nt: TGCGCCAGCAGCCTGACTAGCGGCCAAAACATTCAGTACTTC; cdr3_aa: CASSLTSGQNIQYF
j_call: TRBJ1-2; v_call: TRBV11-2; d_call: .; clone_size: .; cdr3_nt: TGTGCCAGCAGCTTATCGATCGGGGGCTACACCTTC; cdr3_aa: CASSLSIGGYTF
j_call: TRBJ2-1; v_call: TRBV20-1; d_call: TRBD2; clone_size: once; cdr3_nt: TGCAGTGCCAGTGGGACTAGCGGGGGCTTGAGGGAGCAGTTCTTC; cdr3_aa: CSASGTSGGLREQFF
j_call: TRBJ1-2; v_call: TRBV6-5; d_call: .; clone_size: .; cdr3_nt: TGTGCCAGCAGTTACCTCAGTAACTATGGCTACACCTTC; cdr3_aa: CASSYLSNYGYTF
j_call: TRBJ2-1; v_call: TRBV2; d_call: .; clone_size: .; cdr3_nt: TGTGCCAGCAGTGAGCGGGTGGGCTCACAACCCCTCCTAGGGACCTACAATGAGCAGTTCTTC; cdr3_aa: CASSERVGSQPLLGTYNEQFF
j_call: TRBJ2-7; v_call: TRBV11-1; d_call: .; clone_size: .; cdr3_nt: TGTGCCAGCAGCCCCGTCGGCGCCAGACTCGACGAGCAGTACTTC; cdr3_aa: CASSPVGARLDEQYF
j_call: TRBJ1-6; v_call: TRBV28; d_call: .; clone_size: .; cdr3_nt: TGTGCCAGCAATTCCCTGGAGGGGTCTAATTCACCCCTCCACTTT; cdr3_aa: CASNSLEGSNSPLHF
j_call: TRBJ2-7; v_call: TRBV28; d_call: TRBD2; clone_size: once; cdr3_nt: TGTGCCAGCAGGTGGACTAGCGGATTCTACGAGCAGTACTTC; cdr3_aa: CASRWTSGFYEQYF
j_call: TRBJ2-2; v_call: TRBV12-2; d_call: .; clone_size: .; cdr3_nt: TGTGCAAGTCGCTTAAGCGGCAGGACAAGAGACGACACCGGGGAGCTGTTTTTT; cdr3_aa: CASRLSGRTRDDTGELFF
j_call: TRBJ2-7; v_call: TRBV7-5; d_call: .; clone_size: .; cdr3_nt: TGTGCCAGAATCCCCCCGAGAGCGGGAGTATATGAGCAGTACTTC; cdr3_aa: CARIPPRAGVYEQYF
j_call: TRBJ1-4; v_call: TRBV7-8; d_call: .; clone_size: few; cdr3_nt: TGTGCCAGCAGCCACCGGACAGCCAGCTTGAATGAAAAACTGTTTTTT; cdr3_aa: CASSHRTASLNEKLFF
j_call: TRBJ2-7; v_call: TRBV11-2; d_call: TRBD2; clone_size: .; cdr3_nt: TGTGCCAGCAGCTTGGGTCGCGGGGGGGCCCTCTACGAGCAGTACTTC; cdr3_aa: CASSLGRGGALYEQYF
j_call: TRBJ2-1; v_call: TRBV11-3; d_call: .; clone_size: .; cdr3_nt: TGTGCCAGCAGCGCAGCAGCGTACAATGAGCAGTTCTTC; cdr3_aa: CASSAAAYNEQFF
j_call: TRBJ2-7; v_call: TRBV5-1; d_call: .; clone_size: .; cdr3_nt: TGCGCCAGCAGCCCCCGGGACACAACCTACGAGCAGTACTTC; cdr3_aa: CASSPRDTTYEQYF
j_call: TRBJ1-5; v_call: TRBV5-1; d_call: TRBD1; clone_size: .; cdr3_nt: TGCGCCAGCAGCTTGGACGGACAGGGAAATCAGCCCCAGCATTTT; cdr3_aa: CASSLDGQGNQPQHF
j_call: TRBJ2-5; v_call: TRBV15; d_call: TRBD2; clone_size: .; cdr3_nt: TGTGCCACCAGCAGGATTAGCGGGGGGGAATTGTACCAAGAGACCCAGTACTTC; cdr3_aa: CATSRISGGELYQETQYF